Below, 2 T cell receptor beta chains from the same sample are listed, as sequenced in a study of memory CD4+ T cells and cytomegalovirus serostatus. Generated by immunoSEQ multiplex PCR, the TCRdb table keeps only in-frame clones and is missing some. This repertoire shows about 48,000 clones, roughly 78% found once; its top ten account for approximately 0.78%. The sort gate was single viable CD3+CD4+CD8-CD45RO+ cells for memory CD4+ T cells. The sequenced sample consisted of memory CD4+ T cells from blood. These receptors all come from an adult in good health and CMV-seronegative.

CDR3 protein: CASSPSGISTDTQYF. The CDR3 DNA follows: TGTGCCAGCAGCCCTAGCGGGATTAGCACAGATACGCAGTATTTT. The chain joins TRBV7-2 to TRBJ2-3; 9 nucleotides align to TRBD2. The ends lost 5 bases at V and 0 bases at J; junction bases unmatched: 3. The germline CDR1 and CDR2 sequences are SGHTA and FQGNSA. This CDR3 region has 15 residues. The variable domain in full, completed from reference TRBV7-2 and TRBJ2-3, reads GAGVSQSPSNKVTEKGKDVELRCDPISGHTALYWYRQSLGQGLEFLIYFQGNSAPDKSGLPSDRFSAERTGGSVSTLTIQRTQQEDSAVYLCASSPSGISTDTQYFGPGTRLTVL.

This CDR3 reads CASSLDGKGSQYF. The CDR3 nucleotides are TGTGCCAGCAGCTTAGATGGGAAGGGATCGCAGTATTTT. The chain recombines TRBV11-2 with TRBJ2-3, with D unclear. Trimming pared 0 bases from V and 10 bases from J, leaving 11 bases between. Germline V gene data show CDR1 as SGHAT and CDR2 as FQNNGV. The CDR3 covers 13 residues.